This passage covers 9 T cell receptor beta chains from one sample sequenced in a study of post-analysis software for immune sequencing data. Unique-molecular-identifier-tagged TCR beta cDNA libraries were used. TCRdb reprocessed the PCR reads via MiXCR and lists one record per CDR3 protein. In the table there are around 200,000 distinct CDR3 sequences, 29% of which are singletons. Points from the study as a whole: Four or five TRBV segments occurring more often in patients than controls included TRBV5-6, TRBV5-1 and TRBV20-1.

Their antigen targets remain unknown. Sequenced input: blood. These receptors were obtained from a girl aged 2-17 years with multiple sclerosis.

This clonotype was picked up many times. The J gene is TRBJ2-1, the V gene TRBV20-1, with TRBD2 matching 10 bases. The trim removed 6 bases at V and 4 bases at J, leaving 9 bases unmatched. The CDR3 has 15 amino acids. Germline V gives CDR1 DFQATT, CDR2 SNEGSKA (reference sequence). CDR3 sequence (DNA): TGCAGTGCCCCCTCGGGTAGCGGGAGGTACAATGAGCAGTTCTTC. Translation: CSAPSGSGRYNEQFF.

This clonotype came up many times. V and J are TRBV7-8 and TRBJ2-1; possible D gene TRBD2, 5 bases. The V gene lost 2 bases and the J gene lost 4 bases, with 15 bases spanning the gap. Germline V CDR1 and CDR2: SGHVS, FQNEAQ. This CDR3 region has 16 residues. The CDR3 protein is CASSLSPAPGYNEQFF. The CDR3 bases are TGTGCCAGCAGCTTAAGTCCAGCCCCGGGGTACAATGAGCAGTTCTTC.

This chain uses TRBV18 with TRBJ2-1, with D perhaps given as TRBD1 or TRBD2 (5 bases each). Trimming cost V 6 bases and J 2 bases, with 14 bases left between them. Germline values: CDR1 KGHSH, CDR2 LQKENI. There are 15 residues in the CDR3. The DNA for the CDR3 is TGTGCCAGCTCTCGGGACGGGAAGACCTACAATGAGCAGTTCTTC. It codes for CASSRDGKTYNEQFF.

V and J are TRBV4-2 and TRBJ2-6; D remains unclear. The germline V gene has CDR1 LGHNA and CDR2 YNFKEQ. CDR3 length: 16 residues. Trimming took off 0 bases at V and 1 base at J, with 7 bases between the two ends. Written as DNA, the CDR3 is TGTGCCAGCAGCCAAGAAGAGGATTCTGGGGCCAACGTCCTGACTTTC. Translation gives CASSQEEDSGANVLTF.

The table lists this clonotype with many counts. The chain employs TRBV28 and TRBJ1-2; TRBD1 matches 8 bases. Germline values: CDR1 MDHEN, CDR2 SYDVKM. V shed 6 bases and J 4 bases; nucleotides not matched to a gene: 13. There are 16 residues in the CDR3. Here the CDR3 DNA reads TGTGCCAGCAGCCCACTTCGGACAGGGCTCCTCTATGGCTACACCTTC. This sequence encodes CASSPLRTGLLYGYTF.

CDR3 region: CASSLLAGGGNEQYF. CDR3 DNA sequence: TGTGCCAGCAGTCTCCTAGCGGGAGGTGGCAATGAGCAGTACTTC. The genes are TRBV28 and TRBJ2-5, with 11 bases lining up with TRBD2. Trimming at V came to 5 bases and at J to 11 bases, leaving 13 bases not matched to a gene. Germline lookup yields CDR1 MDHEN and CDR2 SYDVKM. This CDR3 is built from 15 residues.

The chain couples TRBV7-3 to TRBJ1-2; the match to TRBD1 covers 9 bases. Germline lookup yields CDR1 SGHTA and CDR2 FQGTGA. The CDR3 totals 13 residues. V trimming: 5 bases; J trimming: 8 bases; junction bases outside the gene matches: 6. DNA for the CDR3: TGTGCCAGCAGCCCACAGGGGGCCGAGGGCTACACCTTC. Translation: CASSPQGAEGYTF.

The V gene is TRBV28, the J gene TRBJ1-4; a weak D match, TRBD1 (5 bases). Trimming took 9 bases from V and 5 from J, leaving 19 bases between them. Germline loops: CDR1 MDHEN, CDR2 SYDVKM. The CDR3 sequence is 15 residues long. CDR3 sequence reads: CASRVGGVFNEKLFF. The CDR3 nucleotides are TGTGCCAGTAGGGTGGGGGGGGTCTTCAATGAAAAACTGTTTTTT.

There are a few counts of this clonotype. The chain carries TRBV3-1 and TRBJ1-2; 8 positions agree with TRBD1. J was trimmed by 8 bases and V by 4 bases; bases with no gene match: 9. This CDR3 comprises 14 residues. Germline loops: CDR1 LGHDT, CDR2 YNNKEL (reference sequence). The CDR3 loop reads CASSRVDREPGYTF. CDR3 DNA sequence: TGTGCCAGCAGCCGCGTGGACAGGGAGCCCGGCTACACCTTC.